The 3 T cell receptor beta chains below were found in one sample sequenced in a study of beta chain features in type 1 diabetes listed by TCRdb under 2018. Findings and caveats that apply to the study as a whole: A moderate but significant shortening of TCRB CDR3 length was observed in type 1 diabetes patients in all four CD4+ subsets.

No antigen has been assigned to these receptors. The library relied on the immunoSEQ multiplex PCR assay. The entire amount of isolated RNA was reverse transcribed using the High Capacity cDNA Reverse Transcription Kit, so the sequenced TCRB transcripts were expressed ones. This is the immuneACCESS table as TCRdb keeps it, with only in-frame sequences that have V and J called. A part of the clones is gone; compared with another copy, unresolved V genes explain less than half, and the rest is unexplained. The sample contains approximately 730,000 clones, roughly an eighth of them found a single time. The leading ten clones occupy 0.022% of the sample. Sequenced material: naive CD4+ T cells from blood. The cell subset or site label here, explained by the study, means: true naive CD4+ T cells. The source is a man between 18 and 35 years old with type 1 diabetes.

This clone appeared a few times. The chain joins TRBV30 to TRBJ2-7, with D possibly matching TRBD2 (5 bases). The V gene's germline CDR1 is GTSNPN and CDR2 SVGIG (reference sequence). With 5 bases removed from V and 4 bases from J, the gap between germline ends came to 15 bases. The CDR3 runs 13 residues. The CDR3 spells CAWEGVGRYEQYF. The CDR3 nucleotides are TGTGCCTGGGAGGGAGTAGGAAGGTACGAGCAGTACTTC.

This clone was seen a handful of times. This chain connects TRBV7-8 to TRBJ2-1; tentative D call: TRBD2 (7 bases). This CDR3 has 16 residues. Germline CDR1 SGHVS, CDR2 FQNEAQ. Trimming removed 5 bases from V and 2 bases from J, with 16 bases in between. CDR3 sequence: CASSLLAGAAYNEQFF. CDR3 coding DNA: TGTGCCAGCAGCCTATTGGCGGGGGCCGCCTACAATGAGCAGTTCTTC. Looking up the rest from reference TRBV7-8 and TRBJ2-1 gives the full variable domain: GAGVSQSPRYKVAKRGQDVALRCDPISGHVSLFWYQQALGQGPEFLTYFQNEAQLDKSGLPSDRFFAERPEGSVSTLKIQRTQQEDSAVYLCASSLLAGAAYNEQFFGPGTRLTVL.

J is TRBJ1-5 and V is TRBV29-1; possibly TRBD1 for D (5 bases). Trimming stripped 4 bases from V and 6 bases from J, with 22 bases between. Looked up from germline, CDR1 is SQVTM and CDR2 is ANQGSEA. The CDR3 is 16 residues long. In DNA form, the CDR3 reads TGCAGCGTTGTTGGCCAGGGATTAGGCCCCTGTCAGCCCCAGCATTTT. As protein: CSVVGQGLGPCQPQHF.